A single sample is the source of the 11 T cell receptor beta chains below, sequenced in a study of cytomegalovirus exposure and HLA in healthy donors. The PCR made use of 60 Vbeta and 13 Jbeta primers. The protocol was immunoSEQ multiplex PCR, while the TCRdb copy is restricted to in-frame clones and leaves out a portion. Here the sample spans more than 100,000 clones, around three quarters being singletons. Input material: PBMCs. These receptors originate from a woman aged 18-29 years in good health and CMV-seropositive.

This chain joins TRBV29-1 and TRBJ1-2; 8 positions agree with TRBD1. CDR3 length: 15 amino acids. J lost 5 bases, V lost 4 bases, and 12 bases had no gene match. Germline-derived CDR1 and CDR2 are SQVTM and ANQGSEA. The CDR3 region is CSVVKSGGLRYGYTF. The CDR3 DNA follows: TGCAGCGTTGTAAAGTCAGGGGGCCTTCGATATGGCTACACCTTC.

The chain combines TRBV9 with TRBJ2-5; D might be TRBD2 (7 bases). The CDR3 loop spans 13 amino acids. V lost 7 bases to trimming and J lost 5 bases, with 15 bases between them. Germline CDR1 SGDLS, CDR2 YYNGEE. The CDR3: CASGGARGETQYF. As DNA, the CDR3 is TGTGCCAGCGGGGGGGCTAGGGGTGAGACCCAGTACTTC.

The gene calls are TRBV29-1 and TRBJ1-1; no definite D call. V lost 3 bases and J lost 4, with 6 bases in between. Germline-derived CDR1 and CDR2 are SQVTM and ANQGSEA. The CDR3 has 11 residues. The CDR3: CSVEWSTEAFF. The CDR3 DNA reads as TGCAGCGTTGAGTGGAGCACTGAAGCTTTCTTT.

This clone was seen only once. The chain is built from TRBV5-4 and TRBJ2-5; 13 bases agree with TRBD2. V gave up 0 bases and J gave up 4 bases; unmatched junction bases: 0. The CDR3 runs to 15 residues. Germline values: CDR1 SGHNT, CDR2 YYREEE (reference sequence). The CDR3 sequence is CASSLGTSGGETQYF. DNA of the CDR3: TGTGCCAGCAGCTTGGGGACTAGCGGGGGAGAGACCCAGTACTTC. Full variable domain (outside the CDR3, taken from reference TRBV5-4 and TRBJ2-5): ETGVTQSPTHLIKTRGQQVTLRCSSQSGHNTVSWYQQALGQGPQFIFQYYREEENGRGNFPPRFSGLQFPNYSSELNVNALELDDSALYLCASSLGTSGGETQYFGPGTRLLVL.

The rearrangement joins TRBV2 to TRBJ2-1, with TRBD2 identical over 9 bases. Germline V gene lookup returns CDR1 SNHLY and CDR2 FYNNEI. The CDR3 sequence is 15 residues long. The ends lost 4 bases at V and 6 bases at J; junction bases unmatched: 7. CDR3 DNA sequence: TGTGCCAGCAGTGCCCTAGCGGGACTATCCAATGAGCAGTTCTTC. It yields the protein CASSALAGLSNEQFF.

The chain is built from TRBV7-2 and TRBJ1-2; TRBD1 is a possible D gene (6 bases). The V end lost 1 base, the J end lost 5 bases, and 8 bases lay between the germline ends. CDR1 is SGHTA, CDR2 FQGNSA, per germline. This CDR3 has 13 amino acids. This CDR3 reads CASSLGQGYGYTF. As DNA, the CDR3 is TGTGCCAGCAGCTTAGGCCAGGGGTATGGCTACACCTTC.

J is TRBJ2-5 and V is TRBV6-1; possible D gene TRBD1, 6 bases. CDR1 is MNHNS and CDR2 is SASEGT in the germline V gene. CDR3 length equals 13 residues. Between the trimmed V and J ends, which lost 7 bases and 5 bases, there was a span of 14 bases. The CDR3 bases are TGTGCCAGCATTCGGACAGCCTGGGAGACCCAGTACTTC. Translation gives CASIRTAWETQYF.

The table lists this clone with a count of one. The chain recombines TRBV9 with TRBJ2-3, with TRBD2 matching over 7 bases. This CDR3 has 17 residues. V gave up 0 bases and J gave up 0 bases; unmatched junction bases: 7. Germline CDR1 reads SGDLS; CDR2 reads YYNGEE. CDR3 bases: TGTGCCAGCAGCGTAGTGCTTAGCGGGCAGAGCACAGATACGCAGTATTTT. Amino acid sequence: CASSVVLSGQSTDTQYF.

The genes are TRBV5-4 and TRBJ2-5, with 7 bases fitting TRBD2. Trimming at V came to 2 bases and at J to 4 bases, leaving 2 bases not matched to a gene. The germline CDR1 and CDR2 sequences are SGHNT and YYREEE (reference sequence). CDR3 size: 13 residues. The CDR3 here is CASSFGGIETQYF. The CDR3 bases are TGTGCCAGCAGCTTCGGGGGGATAGAGACCCAGTACTTC.

The chain uses TRBV5-5 and TRBJ2-7; 11 nucleotides align to TRBD2. With 6 bases clipped from V and 3 bases from J, the junction kept 11 bases outside the gene matches. Germline values: CDR1 SGHKS, CDR2 YYEKEE (reference sequence). The CDR3 loop spans 16 amino acids. CDR3 in DNA: TGTGCCAGCACCTGGGGTAGCGGGAGGGACAACTACGAGCAGTACTTC. It encodes CASTWGSGRDNYEQYF.

The chain is built from TRBV7-3 and TRBJ2-5, with TRBD2 as a possible D gene (6 bases). The CDR3 is made up of 13 amino acids. The germline V gene has CDR1 SGHTA and CDR2 FQGTGA. The V end lost 2 bases, the J end lost 5 bases, and 9 bases lay between the germline ends. CDR3 in amino acids: CASSLAGGETQYF. The CDR3 region has the DNA TGTGCCAGCAGCTTAGCTGGGGGGGAGACCCAGTACTTC.